Following are 27 T cell receptor beta chains from one sample sequenced in a study of neurological immune-mediated disorders. TCRdb reprocessed the 5' RACE reads via MiXCR and lists one record per CDR3 protein. Found here are about 31,000 distinct CDR3 sequences, 13% of them singletons; the top ten hold around 5%. Time point: technical triplicate 2. Sequencing was done on a sample of CD4+ T cells from blood. The source is a female donor with HTLV-1-associated myelopathy (HAM/TSP).

This clonotype was counted many times. The chain couples TRBV20-1 to TRBJ1-1; D perhaps matches TRBD1 (5 bases). The CDR3 extends over 15 amino acids. Trimming removed 3 bases at V and 3 bases at J, with 17 bases between. Per germline, CDR1 DFQATT and CDR2 SNEGSKA (reference sequence). The CDR3 DNA follows: TGCAGTGCTAGCGTCCTCAGGGCTGGGGACACTGAAGCTTTCTTT. Residues: CSASVLRAGDTEAFF.

In its sample, this clonotype was seen many times. The V gene is TRBV20-1, the J gene TRBJ2-3; 11 bases map to TRBD2. V lost 2 bases, J lost 5 bases, and 0 bases stayed unmatched. Germline lookup yields CDR1 DFQATT and CDR2 SNEGSKA (reference sequence). There are 13 residues in the CDR3. The CDR3 region is CSARLAGGDTQYF. The CDR3 nucleotides are TGCAGTGCTAGACTAGCGGGAGGAGATACGCAGTATTTT.

At least ten counts were recorded for this clonotype. This sequence joins TRBV6-2 or TRBV6-3 and TRBJ1-1, with no clear D. This CDR3 contains 13 residues. Trimming stripped 4 bases from V and 4 bases from J, with 10 bases between. The germline V gene encodes CDR1 MNHEY and CDR2 SVGEGT. CDR3 residues: CASSSPRVTEAFF. The CDR3 DNA reads TGTGCCAGCAGTTCTCCGAGAGTCACTGAAGCTTTCTTT.

This clonotype was counted ten times or more. V is TRBV5-5 and J is TRBJ2-3, with D possibly TRBD2 on 6 matching bases. The CDR3 sequence is 16 residues long. From germline, CDR1 is SGHKS and CDR2 YYEKEE (reference sequence). V dropped 0 bases and J dropped 2 bases, with 13 bases sitting between them. The CDR3 loop reads CASSLVRGANTDTQYF. CDR3 coding DNA: TGTGCCAGCAGCTTGGTTCGCGGGGCTAACACAGATACGCAGTATTTT.

There are many counts of this clonotype. This chain connects TRBV20-1 to TRBJ1-4; D ambiguous. This CDR3 contains 15 residues. Deletions cut 4 bases from V and 0 bases from J, with 12 bases between. Germline CDR1 is DFQATT and CDR2 is SNEGSKA (reference sequence). The CDR3 nucleotides are TGCAGTGCTAAACCGGCCGTCACAACTAATGAAAAACTGTTTTTT. This translates into CSAKPAVTTNEKLFF.

This clonotype was seen at least ten times. V and J are TRBV4-1 and TRBJ2-1, with D hard to call. V was trimmed by 0 bases and J by 5 bases, leaving 8 bases between them. The CDR3 contains 14 residues. Germline-derived CDR1 and CDR2 are MGHRA and YSYEKL. The CDR3 loop reads CASSQDFANNEQFF. CDR3 nucleotides: TGCGCCAGCAGCCAAGATTTCGCTAACAATGAGCAGTTCTTC.

The table lists this clonotype with a few counts. The chain recombines TRBV12-3 or TRBV12-4 with TRBJ1-5, with 7 bases that match TRBD1. Losses at the gene ends were 5 bases for V and 12 bases for J; bases not matched to a gene: 16. The CDR3 totals 15 residues. The CDR3: CASSPTGTTNKHQHF. The CDR3 nucleotides read TGTGCCAGCAGTCCGACAGGGACTACTAATAAGCACCAGCATTTT.

In its sample, this clonotype was seen a few times. The rearrangement joins TRBV18 to TRBJ1-3; D not resolved. Germline V gene sequence: CDR1 KGHSH, CDR2 LQKENI. This CDR3 spans 18 amino acids. V gave up 3 bases and J gave up 1 base, with 19 bases separating them. CDR3 loop: CASSPFALQDPSGNTIYF. DNA of the CDR3: TGTGCCAGCTCACCTTTTGCACTTCAGGATCCGTCTGGAAACACCATATATTTT.

This clonotype was recorded many times. The chain uses TRBV5-1 and TRBJ2-2; maybe TRBD2 (5 bases). The CDR3 has 17 amino acids. Trimming left V 2 bases short and J 0 bases short, with 14 bases between. Germline V CDR1 and CDR2: SGHRS, YFSETQ. The CDR3: CASSFYVGSANTGELFF. The DNA for the CDR3 is TGCGCCAGCAGCTTTTATGTGGGGAGTGCGAACACCGGGGAGCTGTTTTTT.

This clonotype was counted at least ten times. The chain combines TRBV20-1 with TRBJ1-2; weak D call: TRBD1 (5 bases). This CDR3 spans 16 amino acids. Trimming removed 6 bases from V and 3 bases from J, with 23 bases in between. Germline CDR1 is DFQATT and CDR2 is SNEGSKA (reference sequence). The CDR3 nucleotides are TGCAGTGCCAAAGACAGCAGACCGTATAGGGACTATGGCTACACCTTC. Translated: CSAKDSRPYRDYGYTF.

This clonotype was counted ten times or more. The chain couples TRBV5-8 to TRBJ2-3; D is unclear. V dropped 0 bases and J dropped 2 bases, with 10 bases sitting between them. This CDR3 comprises 15 residues. Germline V CDR1 and CDR2: SGHTS, YDEGEE. The CDR3 region has the DNA TGTGCCAGCAGCTTGGGGTCGCTAGTCACAGATACGCAGTATTTT. Translated, it gives CASSLGSLVTDTQYF.

The chain carries TRBV30 and TRBJ2-7, with D uncertain. CDR3 size: 11 residues. The V end was cut by 2 bases, the J end by 6 bases, with 8 bases between. The germline CDR1 and CDR2 sequences are GTSNPN and SVGIG (reference sequence). CDR3 DNA sequence: TGTGCCTGGAGTTGGGAAGGCGAGCAGTACTTC. Protein: CAWSWEGEQYF. Drawing the rest from reference TRBV30 and TRBJ2-7, the complete variable domain is SQTIHQWPATLVQPVGSPLSLECTVEGTSNPNLYWYRQAAGRGLQLLFYSVGIGQISSEVPQNLSASRPQDRQFILSSKKLLLSDSGFYLCAWSWEGEQYFGPGTRLTVT.

This clonotype came up many times. The V and J genes are TRBV2 and TRBJ2-1, with D tentatively TRBD1 (6 bases). From germline, CDR1 is SNHLY and CDR2 FYNNEI. This CDR3 is 13 amino acids long. The V and J ends lost 2 bases and 7 bases respectively, with 9 bases between them. The CDR3 loop is CASSEIGQNEQFF. The CDR3 bases are TGTGCCAGCAGTGAAATCGGACAGAATGAGCAGTTCTTC.

This clonotype was found many times. V usage is TRBV28 and J usage is TRBJ2-4, with 12 bases aligning to TRBD2. The germline gives CDR1 MDHEN, CDR2 SYDVKM. V trimming: 10 bases; J trimming: 0 bases; junction bases outside the gene matches: 19. The CDR3 consists of 20 residues. CDR3 sequence (DNA): TGTGCCACCAGCCGCCCGACTAGCGGGGGACTCGGGTTAGCCAAAAACATTCAGTACTTC. Protein product: CATSRPTSGGLGLAKNIQYF.

This clonotype was recorded many times. The chain combines TRBV5-1 with TRBJ2-5; 7 bases map to TRBD2. This CDR3 region has 18 residues. V trimming: 4 bases; J trimming: 5 bases; junction bases outside the gene matches: 20. Germline V gene sequence: CDR1 SGHRS, CDR2 YFSETQ. Here the CDR3 reads CASSPGQHGLGSGETQYF. CDR3 bases: TGCGCCAGCAGCCCAGGACAACACGGACTAGGGTCGGGGGAGACCCAGTACTTC.

This clonotype was seen ten or more times. The V call is TRBV20-1, the J call TRBJ2-3; TRBD2 is a possible D gene (6 bases). The CDR3 consists of 12 residues. Looked up from germline, CDR1 is DFQATT and CDR2 is SNEGSKA (reference sequence). This CDR3 is CGARDSFVTQYF. For the CDR3, the DNA is TGCGGAGCAAGGGACTCCTTCGTCACGCAGTATTTT.

This clonotype was recorded at least ten times. V gene TRBV6-1 combines with J gene TRBJ1-4; tentatively, D is TRBD1 (6 bases). Trimming pared 11 bases from V and 10 bases from J, leaving 20 bases between. The germline V gene encodes CDR1 MNHNS and CDR2 SASEGT. This CDR3 has 13 residues. CDR3 DNA: TGTGCCGGAGGTTTCAGGGGAAAGCGAAAACTGTTTTTT. Encoded protein: CAGGFRGKRKLFF.

This clonotype was counted only a few times. The genes are TRBV27 and TRBJ1-5; 8 bases match TRBD1. CDR3 length: 14 residues. J lost 5 bases, V lost 7 bases, and 7 bases had no gene match. CDR1 and CDR2 from the germline V gene are MNHEY and SMNVEV (reference sequence). The CDR3 region has the DNA TGTGCCAGCAAACGACAGGGGCAAGATCAGCCCCAGCATTTT. Residues: CASKRQGQDQPQHF.

This clonotype was observed many times. This rearrangement joins TRBV6-5 to TRBJ2-1; 12 positions agree with TRBD2. Germline assignment: CDR1 MNHEY and CDR2 SVGAGI. The CDR3 length is 14 residues. V lost 10 bases and J lost 10; bases outside the gene matches: 11. The CDR3 here is CATMTSGSKWEQFF. CDR3 in DNA: TGTGCCACTATGACTAGCGGGAGTAAATGGGAGCAGTTCTTC.

A word on this clonotype: The DNA is omitted, as the CDR3 cannot be located on it reliably, and the CDR3 follows TCRdb's listing. V usage is TRBV5-1 and J usage is TRBJ2-2; no DNA check was done on the table's D call, TRBD2. Including both end residues, the CDR3 is 19 amino acids long. The V gene's germline CDR1 is SGHRS and CDR2 YFSETQ. This chain's CDR3 is CASSFYICSARLNTGELFF.

The table lists this clonotype with many counts. The chain recombines TRBV5-1 with TRBJ2-5, with 8 bases aligning to TRBD2. Germline CDR1 SGHRS, CDR2 YFSETQ. V lost 0 bases and J lost 4; bases outside the gene matches: 5. The CDR3 spans 15 residues. The CDR3 nucleotides are TGCGCCAGCAGCTTGGGCGGGGGGCCTCGAGAGACCCAGTACTTC. Translation gives CASSLGGGPRETQYF.

This clonotype was observed at least ten times. The chain links TRBV7-9 to TRBJ2-5; 9 bases are shared with TRBD1. CDR1 and CDR2 from the germline V gene are SEHNR and FQNEAQ (reference sequence). Losses at the gene ends were 5 bases for V and 2 bases for J; bases not matched to a gene: 9. This CDR3 has 16 amino acids. CDR3 amino acids: CASSPWGTGRQETQYF. CDR3 DNA: TGTGCCAGCAGCCCTTGGGGGACAGGGCGACAAGAGACCCAGTACTTC.

The sample holds many counts of this clonotype. The CDR3 reads CASSQDSQGREQFF. CDR3 DNA sequence: TGTGCCAGCAGCCAAGACAGCCAAGGAAGGGAGCAGTTCTTC. This sequence joins TRBV3-1 and TRBJ2-1; D is uncertain. This CDR3 is built from 14 residues. V gave up 0 bases and J gave up 10 bases, with 13 bases separating them. CDR1 and CDR2 from the germline V gene are LGHDT and YNNKEL (reference sequence).

This clonotype was detected many times. Here the CDR3 reads CSARMPGLAGSIHEQYF. The CDR3 DNA follows: TGCAGTGCTAGAATGCCAGGACTAGCGGGATCGATCCACGAGCAGTACTTC. The chain carries TRBV20-1 and TRBJ2-7, with 12 bases fitting TRBD2. Germline V CDR1 and CDR2: DFQATT, SNEGSKA (reference sequence). V was pared by 2 bases and J by 5 bases, with 13 bases of the junction left unmatched. CDR3 length: 17 amino acids.

This clonotype ranks as medium-sized. This chain connects TRBV20-1 to TRBJ1-6; D is ambiguous. V shed 4 bases and J shed 7 bases, with 11 bases lying between them. Germline CDR1 reads DFQATT; CDR2 reads SNEGSKA (reference sequence). CDR3 length equals 13 residues. Here the CDR3 reads CSATIGLNSPLHF. The CDR3 DNA is TGCAGTGCTACGATAGGGCTAAATTCACCCCTCCACTTT.

This clonotype was seen repeatedly, ten times or more. The chain carries TRBV6-5 and TRBJ1-2; no clear D gene. Trimming cost V 6 bases and J 2 bases, with 16 bases left between them. The CDR3 runs 15 residues. Germline V gene data show CDR1 as MNHEY and CDR2 as SVGAGI. The CDR3 here is CASSRRRTDNYGYTF. The CDR3 DNA reads as TGTGCCAGCAGCCGGCGACGGACTGACAACTATGGCTACACCTTC.

This clonotype was observed at least ten times. This chain joins TRBV7-2 and TRBJ2-7; no reliable D call. In germline, CDR1 is SGHTA, CDR2 FQGNSA. This CDR3 contains 15 residues. The ends were cut back, 0 bases at V and 5 bases at J, with 14 bases in the middle. CDR3 in DNA: TGTGCCAGCAGCTTAGCAGTCGGCTTGAGCCACGAGCAGTACTTC. It is translated as CASSLAVGLSHEQYF. The variable domain in full, with the rest retrieved from reference TRBV7-2 and TRBJ2-7, is GAGVSQSPSNKVTEKGKDVELRCDPISGHTALYWYRQSLGQGLEFLIYFQGNSAPDKSGLPSDRFSAERTGGSVSTLTIQRTQQEDSAVYLCASSLAVGLSHEQYFGPGTRLTVT.